One and the same sample provided the 13 T cell receptor beta chains below, sequenced in a study of T cells in Graves' hyperthyroidism and ophthalmopathy. Amplified regions were TCR beta CDR3 sequences from RNA transcripts. HTBI primers drove first-round RT-PCR of the TCR CDR3. TCRdb used MiXCR to reprocess the multiplex PCR reads, holding one entry per CDR3 protein. The sample yields about 600,000 distinct CDR3 sequences, about 14% seen once. The material sequenced was blood. The receptors originated from a woman between 50 and 59 years old with Graves' ophthalmopathy.

The table lists this clonotype with many counts. The chain is built from TRBV20-1 and TRBJ2-1, with no clear D. Germline CDR1 DFQATT, CDR2 SNEGSKA (reference sequence). The CDR3 has 13 amino acids. With 6 bases removed from V and 8 bases from J, the gap between germline ends came to 17 bases. The CDR3 spells CSADDQSVHEQFF. Written as DNA, the CDR3 is TGCAGTGCGGATGACCAGTCCGTCCATGAGCAGTTCTTC.

This clonotype appeared many times. The chain combines TRBV11-2 with TRBJ2-3; the D is unclear. From germline, CDR1 is SGHAT and CDR2 FQNNGV. CDR3 length equals 15 residues. V was shortened by 5 bases and J by 0 bases, with 12 bases between the two germline ends. DNA for the CDR3: TGTGCCAGCAGCCCGTTGGGATCTAGCACAGATACGCAGTATTTT. Encoded protein: CASSPLGSSTDTQYF. The full variable domain, rest sourced from reference TRBV11-2 and TRBJ2-3, is EAGVAQSPRYKIIEKRQSVAFWCNPISGHATLYWYQQILGQGPKLLIQFQNNGVVDDSQLPKDRFSAERLKGVDSTLKIQPAKLEDSAVYLCASSPLGSSTDTQYFGPGTRLTVL.

The chain is built from TRBV19 and TRBJ1-1; TRBD1 might be the D (5 bases). The ends were cut back, 3 bases at V and 0 bases at J, with 8 bases in the middle. Germline lookup yields CDR1 LNHDA and CDR2 SQIVND (reference sequence). The CDR3 is 14 amino acids. The CDR3 region is CASSIRVLNTEAFF. CDR3 sequence (DNA): TGTGCCAGTAGTATCAGGGTCTTGAACACTGAAGCTTTCTTT.

This clonotype has a count of ten or more. The genes are TRBV30 and TRBJ1-3, with D uncertain. The CDR3 loop spans 15 amino acids. V was clipped by 0 bases and J by 1 base, with 10 bases between them. The V gene's germline CDR1 is GTSNPN and CDR2 SVGIG (reference sequence). The CDR3 is CAWSVRKGSGNTIYF. The CDR3 region has the DNA TGTGCCTGGAGTGTACGCAAGGGTTCTGGAAACACCATATATTTT.

This clonotype was found many times. V and J are TRBV20-1 and TRBJ2-7; the D is unclear. Germline lookup yields CDR1 DFQATT and CDR2 SNEGSKA (reference sequence). The V end was cut by 0 bases, the J end by 4 bases, with 7 bases between. The CDR3 has 12 amino acids. The CDR3 sequence is CSARDLGYEQYF. In nucleotides, the CDR3 is TGCAGTGCTAGAGATTTGGGGTACGAGCAGTACTTC.

This clonotype was recorded only once. J is TRBJ2-7 and V is TRBV4-3; TRBD2 might be the D (5 bases). CDR1 LGHNA and CDR2 YSLEER come from the germline V gene. This CDR3 has 15 residues. Trimming left V 0 bases short and J 3 bases short, with 12 bases between. Written as DNA, the CDR3 is TGCGCCAGCAGCCAAGACCCAGCGGTCCTCTACGAGCAGTACTTC. It is translated as CASSQDPAVLYEQYF.

This clonotype occurred many times. This chain uses TRBV12-3 or TRBV12-4 with TRBJ2-2; D not resolved. This CDR3 has 14 amino acids. V was shortened by 2 bases and J by 2 bases, with 6 bases between the two germline ends. The CDR3 region is CASSLRANTGELFF. DNA of the CDR3: TGTGCCAGCAGTTTAAGGGCAAACACCGGGGAGCTGTTTTTT.

This chain uses TRBV20-1 with TRBJ1-1, with a weak D call TRBD1 (6 bases). This CDR3 has 16 amino acids. V lost 6 bases and J lost 5, with 25 bases in between. The germline V gene encodes CDR1 DFQATT and CDR2 SNEGSKA (reference sequence). CDR3 sequence reads: CSAIKRRGGMITEAFF. DNA for the CDR3: TGCAGTGCCATTAAGAGGAGGGGGGGCATGATAACTGAAGCTTTCTTT.

In this sample, this clonotype turned up many times. The chain carries TRBV7-3 and TRBJ1-5; perhaps TRBD1 as D (5 bases). The ends were cut back, 3 bases at V and 8 bases at J, with 11 bases in the middle. Per the germline V gene, CDR1 is SGHTA and CDR2 is FQGTGA. CDR3 length: 13 amino acids. The DNA of the CDR3 is TGTGCCAGCAGCTTTGGGATACAGGAGCCCCAGCATTTT. Translated: CASSFGIQEPQHF.

This clonotype was counted ten times or more. The chain joins TRBV3-1 to TRBJ2-1; 12 nucleotides align to TRBD1. Germline V gives CDR1 LGHDT, CDR2 YNNKEL (reference sequence). The CDR3 is made up of 17 amino acids. Losses at the gene ends were 7 bases for V and 8 bases for J; bases not matched to a gene: 15. The CDR3 sequence: CASTKRAGTGGWDEQFF. In DNA, the CDR3 is TGTGCCAGCACCAAGAGGGCCGGGACAGGGGGCTGGGATGAGCAGTTCTTC.

This clonotype was found many times. This chain uses TRBV29-1 with TRBJ2-7, with 7 positions matching TRBD1. The CDR3 is 19 residues long. The J segment lost 4 bases and the V segment lost 4 bases, leaving 25 bases of the junction unmatched. Germline V gene sequence: CDR1 SQVTM, CDR2 ANQGSEA. DNA for the CDR3: TGCAGCGTTGTTTTTGGTGTAAGACAGGGTGCTCGTTCGCGGTACGAGCAGTACTTC. Encoded protein: CSVVFGVRQGARSRYEQYF.

V usage is TRBV28 and J usage is TRBJ2-1; TRBD2 aligns across 14 bases. The CDR3 loop spans 13 amino acids. With V trimmed by 4 bases and J by 14 bases, 4 bases remained unmatched. Germline CDR1 and CDR2: MDHEN and SYDVKM. The CDR3 DNA reads TGTGCCAGCAGTTCCAAGGGACTAGCGGGGGAGTTCTTC. Protein: CASSSKGLAGEFF.

In this sample, this clonotype turned up many times. In nucleotides, the CDR3 is TGTGCCAGCAGTTTCCCCAATGAGGGATTGAACACTGAAGCTTTCTTT. Translated, it gives CASSFPNEGLNTEAFF. The V gene is TRBV6-1, the J gene TRBJ1-1; D is ambiguous. Germline V gene lookup returns CDR1 MNHNS and CDR2 SASEGT. The ends were cut back, 5 bases at V and 0 bases at J, with 16 bases in the middle. CDR3 length equals 16 residues.